One T cell receptor (beta chain) is described in this entry. Its antigen specificity is not known. The entry originates in a study of T cells expressing NK-cell markers (dated by TCRdb to about 2020). With respect to the entire study: TCR beta-chain repertoires were profiled in sorted CD3+CD56+NKG2C+, CD3+CD56+NKG2C- and CD3+CD56-NKG2C+ T-cell subsets from about 8 donors. Among the eight sequenced donors, seven were HCMV-seropositive and one was HCMV-seronegative. The study sequenced eight donors, all healthy volunteers chosen at random: three men and five women. Sequencing of the libraries produced 2 x 150 bp reads on Illumina HiSeq 2000/2500, MiSeq or NextSeq. Paper-wide results and their limitations: Whether the expanded NKG2C-expressing T cell clones were specific for HCMV antigens was left unclear. Those dominant clonotypes were again the most abundant among CD3+CD56-NKG2C+ cells in a few donors, at about 25-65%. For several donors, the dominant CD3+CD56+NKG2C+ clonotypes were among the top 10 CD8+ clonotypes and accounted for 1.0-7.0% of CD8+ T cells.

The sequencer listed for this sample is Illumina HiSeq 2000. 5'RACE template switching, by which a universal primer site and unique molecular identifiers were added, was used to make TCR beta cDNA libraries. cDNA synthesis was primed from the TCR beta constant segment, followed by two successive PCR amplification steps. The authors' analysis ran thus. MIGEC was used to demultiplex reads and group reads by UMI, and MiTCR was used to assemble and quantify clonotypes. To remove erroneous sequences, TCR cDNA sequences were retained only when supported by two or more reads. The tcR package was used for downstream repertoire analysis, and clonotypes were matched across fractions by CDR3 nucleotide sequence plus V segment. VDJmatch was used to annotate antigen specificity against VDJdb, with one amino acid substitution allowed in CDR3. The reads underwent TCRdb reprocessing, giving one record for each CDR3 protein sequence and no DNA. What appears here as the V and J calls and clone size reflects TCRdb's work, not the paper's. The record for this sample contains some 150,000 distinct CDR3 sequences. Jointly, the top ten make up 12% of the sample.

Reading from cysteine to phenylalanine, the CDR3 counts 12 amino acids. No coding sequence is recorded. From the germline V gene (reference sequence), CDR1 is SEHNR and CDR2 is FQNEAQ. A commercial ELISA kit detecting HCMV-specific IgG in serum was used to determine HCMV serostatus. Peripheral blood mononuclear cells were isolated from blood by Ficoll density gradient centrifugation. This sequence uses TRBV7-9 and TRBJ2-7; the TRBD1 assignment by TCRdb is unverifiable without DNA. The sample was blood T cells: a sorted CD56 or NKG2C T cell subset, CD4+ or CD8+ T cells, or bulk PBMC T cells (not recorded which). The source of this sequence is a man between 18 and 35 years old in good health. Donor details come from another sample of the same person, matched by shared clones. The CDR3 sequence is CASSSGTGEQYF.